A selection of T cell receptor beta chains follows, all from one sample in a study of cytomegalovirus exposure and HLA in healthy donors. The table came from immunoSEQ multiplex PCR; TCRdb's copy has only in-frame clones and leaves some out. The sample has some 160,000 clones, about three quarters seen once. Sequencing was carried out using PBMCs. The receptors come from a woman in her 30s in good health and CMV-seronegative. Each CDR3 is given with its conserved first and last residue. A D gene is named only where the DNA matches it firmly. Expanded clones get a size class; other rows say once, few or many, or leave the size out.

d_call: NA
v_call: TRBV13
j_call: TRBJ1-5
clone_size: NA
cdr3_aa: CASSFSSGGYQPQHF
cdr3_nt: TGTGCCAGCAGCTTTAGTTCGGGGGGCTATCAGCCCCAGCATTTT

d_call: TRBD1
v_call: TRBV7-3
j_call: TRBJ1-6
clone_size: NA
cdr3_aa: CASSLGTVNSPLHF
cdr3_nt: TGTGCCAGCAGCTTAGGGACAGTTAATTCACCCCTCCACTTT

d_call: NA
v_call: TRBV6-5
j_call: TRBJ2-7
clone_size: few
cdr3_aa: CASSGGTYEQYF
cdr3_nt: TGTGCCAGCAGTGGGGGGACCTACGAGCAGTACTTC

d_call: TRBD2
v_call: TRBV4-2
j_call: TRBJ2-2
clone_size: NA
cdr3_aa: CASSRLLAGGRTGELFF
cdr3_nt: TGTGCCAGCAGCCGTCTACTAGCGGGGGGGCGCACCGGGGAGCTGTTTTTT

d_call: TRBD2
v_call: TRBV9
j_call: TRBJ2-3
clone_size: few
cdr3_aa: CASSVEGLAGGSTDTQYF
cdr3_nt: TGTGCCAGCAGCGTAGAGGGACTAGCGGGGGGTAGCACAGATACGCAGTATTTT

d_call: TRBD1
v_call: TRBV6-4
j_call: TRBJ2-3
clone_size: few
cdr3_aa: CASSEGQSTDTQYF
cdr3_nt: TGTGCCAGCAGTGAGGGACAGAGCACAGATACGCAGTATTTT

d_call: TRBD1
v_call: TRBV6-1
j_call: TRBJ1-5
clone_size: NA
cdr3_aa: CASRTDRDAQPQHF
cdr3_nt: TGTGCCAGCAGAACAGACAGGGATGCTCAGCCCCAGCATTTT

d_call: TRBD1
v_call: TRBV6-6
j_call: TRBJ1-2
clone_size: NA
cdr3_aa: CASSYAEGAYGYTF
cdr3_nt: TGTGCCAGCAGTTACGCCGAGGGGGCCTATGGCTACACCTTC

d_call: NA
v_call: TRBV7-3
j_call: TRBJ2-7
clone_size: NA
cdr3_aa: CASSLTEGPYEQYF
cdr3_nt: TGTGCCAGCAGCTTAACGGAGGGTCCCTACGAGCAGTACTTC

d_call: NA
v_call: TRBV6-1
j_call: TRBJ2-5
clone_size: NA
cdr3_aa: CASSERQAIRETQYF
cdr3_nt: TGTGCCAGCAGTGAACGACAGGCAATAAGGGAGACCCAGTACTTC

d_call: TRBD1
v_call: TRBV14
j_call: TRBJ1-6
clone_size: NA
cdr3_aa: CASSQGDRVNNSPLHF
cdr3_nt: TGTGCCAGCAGCCAAGGGGACAGGGTTAATAATTCACCCCTCCACTTT

d_call: TRBD1
v_call: TRBV4-3
j_call: TRBJ1-1
clone_size: NA
cdr3_aa: CASSQAGTGITEAFF
cdr3_nt: TGCGCCAGCAGCCAAGCCGGGACAGGGATCACTGAAGCTTTCTTT

d_call: NA
v_call: TRBV6-1
j_call: TRBJ1-1
clone_size: NA
cdr3_aa: CASRPGSAVTEAFF
cdr3_nt: TGTGCCAGCAGGCCCGGTTCGGCGGTCACTGAAGCTTTCTTT

d_call: NA
v_call: TRBV9
j_call: TRBJ1-1
clone_size: NA
cdr3_aa: CASSAGLNTEAFF
cdr3_nt: TGTGCCAGCAGCGCCGGGTTGAACACTGAAGCTTTCTTT

d_call: NA
v_call: TRBV5-1
j_call: TRBJ1-1
clone_size: NA
cdr3_aa: CASKGGGAGTEAFF
cdr3_nt: TGCGCCAGCAAGGGGGGGGGCGCGGGGACTGAAGCTTTCTTT

d_call: NA
v_call: TRBV18
j_call: TRBJ1-4
clone_size: NA
cdr3_aa: CASSPGEKLFF
cdr3_nt: TGTGCCAGCTCACCCGGGGAAAAACTGTTTTTT

d_call: NA
v_call: TRBV6-1
j_call: TRBJ1-3
clone_size: NA
cdr3_aa: CASRSDSLSGNTIYF
cdr3_nt: TGTGCCAGCAGATCGGACAGTTTATCTGGAAACACCATATATTTT

d_call: TRBD2
v_call: TRBV18
j_call: TRBJ2-1
clone_size: NA
cdr3_aa: CASSPLLAGGPGSYNEQFF
cdr3_nt: TGTGCCAGCTCACCACTACTAGCGGGGGGGCCTGGGTCCTACAATGAGCAGTTCTTC

d_call: NA
v_call: TRBV30
j_call: TRBJ2-1
clone_size: NA
cdr3_aa: CAWSQGIYNEQFF
cdr3_nt: TGTGCCTGGTCCCAGGGGATTTACAACGAGCAGTTCTTC

d_call: NA
v_call: TRBV7-8
j_call: TRBJ1-2
clone_size: once
cdr3_aa: CASSQGGNNYGYTF
cdr3_nt: TGTGCCAGCAGCCAAGGAGGAAATAACTATGGCTACACCTTC

d_call: TRBD1
v_call: TRBV23-1
j_call: TRBJ2-7
clone_size: NA
cdr3_aa: CASSQSPNRDRGPYEQYF
cdr3_nt: TGCGCCAGCAGTCAATCCCCAAACCGGGACAGGGGGCCGTACGAGCAGTACTTC

d_call: TRBD1
v_call: TRBV5-1
j_call: TRBJ1-1
clone_size: NA
cdr3_aa: CASSLGQGSDTEAFF
cdr3_nt: TGCGCCAGCAGCTTAGGACAGGGTTCGGACACTGAAGCTTTCTTT

d_call: NA
v_call: TRBV7-9
j_call: TRBJ1-3
clone_size: few
cdr3_aa: CASSSGARNTIYF
cdr3_nt: TGTGCCAGCAGCTCAGGGGCAAGAAACACCATATATTTT

d_call: NA
v_call: TRBV28
j_call: TRBJ1-1
clone_size: once
cdr3_aa: CASTRVGPADEAFF
cdr3_nt: TGTGCCAGCACCCGTGTGGGGCCGGCGGATGAAGCTTTCTTT

d_call: NA
v_call: TRBV20-1
j_call: TRBJ1-2
clone_size: NA
cdr3_aa: CSARIRYGYTF
cdr3_nt: TGCAGTGCTAGAATTCGGTATGGCTACACCTTC

d_call: TRBD2
v_call: TRBV10-1
j_call: TRBJ2-2
clone_size: few
cdr3_aa: CASSARISGGANTGELFF
cdr3_nt: TGCGCCAGCAGTGCTCGGATTAGCGGGGGAGCTAACACCGGGGAGCTGTTTTTT

d_call: NA
v_call: TRBV9
j_call: TRBJ2-1
clone_size: NA
cdr3_aa: CASSASDMEQFF
cdr3_nt: TGTGCCAGCAGCGCCTCCGACATGGAGCAGTTCTTC

d_call: NA
v_call: TRBV4-3
j_call: TRBJ1-1
clone_size: NA
cdr3_aa: CASSQGGQGENTEAFF
cdr3_nt: TGCGCCAGCAGCCAAGGGGGCCAAGGGGAGAACACTGAAGCTTTCTTT

d_call: TRBD2
v_call: TRBV5-1
j_call: TRBJ2-7
clone_size: few
cdr3_aa: CASRQTSGGLNEQYF
cdr3_nt: TGCGCCAGCAGACAGACTAGCGGGGGCCTGAACGAGCAGTACTTC

d_call: TRBD2
v_call: TRBV7-3
j_call: TRBJ2-1
clone_size: NA
cdr3_aa: CASRSTGTSRVEQFF
cdr3_nt: TGTGCCAGCAGATCAACCGGGACTAGTAGAGTTGAGCAGTTCTTC

d_call: TRBD1
v_call: TRBV19
j_call: TRBJ1-2
clone_size: NA
cdr3_aa: CASSPPDRKLYGYTF
cdr3_nt: TGTGCCAGTAGTCCCCCGGACAGGAAGCTCTATGGCTACACCTTC

d_call: NA
v_call: TRBV6-5
j_call: TRBJ1-2
clone_size: few
cdr3_aa: CASSLGQDYGYTF
cdr3_nt: TGTGCCAGCAGCCTTGGACAAGACTATGGCTACACCTTC

d_call: TRBD2
v_call: TRBV19
j_call: TRBJ2-2
clone_size: NA
cdr3_aa: CASSIGGGNTGELFF
cdr3_nt: TGTGCCAGTAGTATCGGCGGGGGGAACACCGGGGAGCTGTTTTTT

d_call: NA
v_call: TRBV5-1
j_call: TRBJ2-5
clone_size: NA
cdr3_aa: CASSLAQETQYF
cdr3_nt: TGCGCCAGCAGCTTGGCGCAAGAGACCCAGTACTTC

d_call: NA
v_call: TRBV6-5
j_call: TRBJ1-3
clone_size: NA
cdr3_aa: CASSYLSGTGNTIYF
cdr3_nt: TGTGCCAGCAGTTACCTTTCGGGAACTGGAAACACCATATATTTT

d_call: TRBD2
v_call: TRBV18
j_call: TRBJ2-7
clone_size: NA
cdr3_aa: CASSPGLARHEQYF
cdr3_nt: TGTGCCAGCTCACCGGGACTAGCGCGCCACGAGCAGTACTTC

d_call: TRBD1
v_call: TRBV9
j_call: TRBJ2-3
clone_size: NA
cdr3_aa: CASSVNRGQAQYF
cdr3_nt: TGTGCCAGCAGCGTTAACAGGGGGCAGGCGCAATATTTT

d_call: NA
v_call: TRBV9
j_call: TRBJ2-5
clone_size: NA
cdr3_aa: CASSVSIQFEETQYF
cdr3_nt: TGTGCCAGCAGCGTATCCATACAGTTCGAAGAGACCCAGTACTTC

d_call: NA
v_call: TRBV5-1
j_call: TRBJ2-3
clone_size: NA
cdr3_aa: CASSLGGAETPTDTQYF
cdr3_nt: TGCGCCAGCAGCTTGGGTGGGGCAGAGACCCCCACAGATACGCAGTATTTT

d_call: NA
v_call: TRBV15
j_call: TRBJ2-1
clone_size: NA
cdr3_aa: CATSRDRRAGTYNEQFF
cdr3_nt: TGTGCCACCAGCAGAGATCGAAGGGCGGGGACCTACAATGAGCAGTTCTTC

d_call: TRBD1
v_call: TRBV5-1
j_call: TRBJ1-1
clone_size: NA
cdr3_aa: CASSLEGQGWNTEAFF
cdr3_nt: TGCGCCAGCAGCTTGGAGGGACAGGGGTGGAACACTGAAGCTTTCTTT